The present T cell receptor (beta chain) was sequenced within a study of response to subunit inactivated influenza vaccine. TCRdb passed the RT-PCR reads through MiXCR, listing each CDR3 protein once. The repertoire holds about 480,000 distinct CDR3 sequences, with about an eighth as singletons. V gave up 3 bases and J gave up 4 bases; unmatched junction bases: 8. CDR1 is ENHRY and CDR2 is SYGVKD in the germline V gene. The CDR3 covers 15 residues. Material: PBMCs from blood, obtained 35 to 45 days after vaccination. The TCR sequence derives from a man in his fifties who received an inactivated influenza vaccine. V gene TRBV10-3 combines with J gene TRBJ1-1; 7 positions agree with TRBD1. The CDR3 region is CAISERLTGSTEAFF. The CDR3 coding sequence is TGTGCCATCAGTGAACGGCTGACAGGGAGCACTGAAGCTTTCTTT.